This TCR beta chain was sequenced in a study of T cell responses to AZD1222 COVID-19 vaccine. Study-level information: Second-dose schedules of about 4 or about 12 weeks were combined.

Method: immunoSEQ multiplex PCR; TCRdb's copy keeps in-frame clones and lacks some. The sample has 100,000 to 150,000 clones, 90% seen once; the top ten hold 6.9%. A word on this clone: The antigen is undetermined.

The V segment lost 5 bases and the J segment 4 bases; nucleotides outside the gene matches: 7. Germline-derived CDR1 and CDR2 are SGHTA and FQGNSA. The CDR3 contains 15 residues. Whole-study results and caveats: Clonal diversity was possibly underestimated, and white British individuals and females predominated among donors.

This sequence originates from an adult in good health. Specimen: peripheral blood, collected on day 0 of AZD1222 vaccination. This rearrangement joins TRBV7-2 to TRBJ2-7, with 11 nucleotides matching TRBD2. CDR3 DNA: TGTGCCAGCAGCGCGCTAGCGGGGGGCCCTTACGAGCAGTACTTC. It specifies CASSALAGGPYEQYF.